This T cell receptor beta chain was sequenced during a study of CD8+ T cells in alopecia areata. Stated treatment: oral pan-JAK inhibitor, 5-10 mg twice daily. The length of the CDR3 is 15 residues. Looked up from germline, CDR1 is MNHEY and CDR2 is SVGAGI. Trimming took off 5 bases at V and 5 bases at J, with 16 bases between the two ends. RNA was isolated and reverse transcribed to cDNA, the sequencing template. Measured with immunoSEQ multiplex PCR; TCRdb has only the in-frame clones, and not every one. There are fewer than 100,000 clones in the sample; about two thirds occur only once, and 15% to 20% lies in the top ten.

This chain connects TRBV6-5 to TRBJ1-5, with D maybe TRBD1 (5 bases). The material was CD8+ T cells sorted from blood, obtained at roughly week 45, from a patient treated with tofacitinib. This clonotype was sampled from a human donor with alopecia areata. The CDR3 sequence: CASSLTKGNHQPQHF. The CDR3 region has the DNA TGTGCCAGCAGTCTTACAAAGGGGAACCATCAGCCCCAGCATTTT.